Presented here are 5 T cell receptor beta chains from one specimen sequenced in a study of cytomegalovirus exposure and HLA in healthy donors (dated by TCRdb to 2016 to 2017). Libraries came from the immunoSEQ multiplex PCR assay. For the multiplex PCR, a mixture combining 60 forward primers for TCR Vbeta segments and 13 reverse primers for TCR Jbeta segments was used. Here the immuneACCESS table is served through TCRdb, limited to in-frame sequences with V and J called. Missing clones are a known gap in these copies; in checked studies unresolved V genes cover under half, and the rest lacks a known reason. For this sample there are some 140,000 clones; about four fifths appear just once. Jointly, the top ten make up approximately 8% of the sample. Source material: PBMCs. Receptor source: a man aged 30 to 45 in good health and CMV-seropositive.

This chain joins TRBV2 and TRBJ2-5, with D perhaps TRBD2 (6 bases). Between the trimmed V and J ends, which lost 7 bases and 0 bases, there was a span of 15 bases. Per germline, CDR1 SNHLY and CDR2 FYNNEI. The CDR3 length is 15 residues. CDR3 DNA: TGTGCCAGCAACCAAGCGGGCCTTCACCAAGAGACCCAGTACTTC. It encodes CASNQAGLHQETQYF.

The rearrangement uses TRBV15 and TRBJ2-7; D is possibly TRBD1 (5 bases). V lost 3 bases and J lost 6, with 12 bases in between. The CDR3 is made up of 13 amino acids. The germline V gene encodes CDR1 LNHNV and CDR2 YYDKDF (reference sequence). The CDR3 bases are TGTGCCACCAGCAGCGACAGTTGGGTCGAGCAGTACTTC. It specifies CATSSDSWVEQYF. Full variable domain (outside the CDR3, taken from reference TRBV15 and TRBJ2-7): DAMVIQNPRYQVTQFGKPVTLSCSQTLNHNVMYWYQQKSSQAPKLLFHYYDKDFNNEADTPDNFQSRRPNTSFCFLDIRSPGLGDTAMYLCATSSDSWVEQYFGPGTRLTVT.

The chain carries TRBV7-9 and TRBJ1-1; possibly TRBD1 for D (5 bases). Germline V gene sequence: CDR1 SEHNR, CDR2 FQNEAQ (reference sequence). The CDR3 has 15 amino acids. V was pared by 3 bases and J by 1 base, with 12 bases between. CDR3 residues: CASSFDGRGNTEAFF. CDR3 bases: TGTGCCAGCAGCTTCGACGGGAGGGGGAACACTGAAGCTTTCTTT.

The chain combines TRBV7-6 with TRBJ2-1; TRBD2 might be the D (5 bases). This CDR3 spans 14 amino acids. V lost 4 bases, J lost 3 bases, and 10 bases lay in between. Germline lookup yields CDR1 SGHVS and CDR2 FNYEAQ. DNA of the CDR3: TGTGCCAGCAGCTATTCTAGCCTCTACAATGAGCAGTTCTTC. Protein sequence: CASSYSSLYNEQFF.

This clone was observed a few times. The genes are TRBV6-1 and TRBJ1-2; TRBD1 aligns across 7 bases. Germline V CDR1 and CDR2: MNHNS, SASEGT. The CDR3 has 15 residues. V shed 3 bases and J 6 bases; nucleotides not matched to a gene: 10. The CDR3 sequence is CASSEFLAGGNGYTF. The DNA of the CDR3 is TGTGCCAGCAGTGAGTTTTTGGCAGGGGGTAATGGCTACACCTTC.